This entry lists 2 T cell receptor beta chains sequenced from one sample in a study of cytomegalovirus exposure and HLA in healthy donors. PCR primers comprised 60 Vbeta and 13 Jbeta primers. Produced via immunoSEQ multiplex PCR; TCRdb's table is partial and in-frame only. The sample holds about 230,000 clones, more than 85% seen once. Sequenced: PBMCs. These TCRs come from a young woman in good health and CMV-seronegative.

The chain employs TRBV7-2 and TRBJ2-1; a weak D match, TRBD2 (5 bases). From germline, CDR1 is SGHTA and CDR2 FQGNSA. This CDR3 is built from 12 residues. Trimming cost V 3 bases and J 9 bases, with 9 bases left between them. The CDR3 nucleotides are TGTGCCAGCAGCTTTGGACTCCTTGAGCAGTTCTTC. Translating gives CASSFGLLEQFF.

The genes are TRBV9 and TRBJ2-3, with a possible D match to TRBD2 (7 bases). This CDR3 comprises 15 residues. Between the trimmed V and J ends, which lost 4 bases and 3 bases, there was a span of 15 bases. Germline V gives CDR1 SGDLS, CDR2 YYNGEE. The CDR3 is CASSKGGAGTDTQYF. DNA of the CDR3: TGTGCCAGCAGCAAGGGGGGGGCCGGGACAGATACGCAGTATTTT.